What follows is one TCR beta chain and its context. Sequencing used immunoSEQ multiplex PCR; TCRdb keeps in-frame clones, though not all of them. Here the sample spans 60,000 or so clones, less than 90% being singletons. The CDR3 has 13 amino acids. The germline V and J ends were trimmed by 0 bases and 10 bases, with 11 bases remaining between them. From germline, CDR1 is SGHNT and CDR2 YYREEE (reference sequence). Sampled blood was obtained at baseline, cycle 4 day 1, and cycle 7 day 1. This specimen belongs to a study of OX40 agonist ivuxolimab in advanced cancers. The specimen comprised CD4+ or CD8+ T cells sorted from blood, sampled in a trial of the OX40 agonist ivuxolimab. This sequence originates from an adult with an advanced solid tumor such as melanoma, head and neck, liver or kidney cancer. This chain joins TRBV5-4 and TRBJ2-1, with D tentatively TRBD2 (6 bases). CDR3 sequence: CASSLATAGEQFF. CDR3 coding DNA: TGTGCCAGCAGCTTGGCGACGGCGGGAGAGCAGTTCTTC.